This T cell receptor (beta chain) emerged from a study of blood T cell repertoires in COVID-19. The overall study: The study drew acute and convalescent COVID-19 samples from the United States, Italy and Spain.

In the authors' methods: Reference gene primers were amplified, and this amplification served to estimate nucleated cell counts. Profiled with immunoSEQ multiplex PCR; TCRdb holds only in-frame clones, not every one. That table furnishes V, J and clone size, whereas the DNA furnished D and trimming. The sample lists roughly 45,000 clones; 65% to 90% were seen once. Trimming took off 2 bases at V and 0 bases at J, with 7 bases between the two ends. CDR1 and CDR2 (germline): SEHNR, FQNEAQ (reference sequence). The CDR3 has 14 amino acids. Sequences were obtained from peripheral blood. This clonotype originated in a woman at least 80 years old with COVID-19, enrolled during active disease. V usage is TRBV7-9 and J usage is TRBJ1-1, with a tentative D call TRBD1 (6 bases). The CDR3 loop reads CASSLSGVNTEAFF. The CDR3 DNA follows: TGTGCCAGCAGCTTATCAGGGGTGAACACTGAAGCTTTCTTT.